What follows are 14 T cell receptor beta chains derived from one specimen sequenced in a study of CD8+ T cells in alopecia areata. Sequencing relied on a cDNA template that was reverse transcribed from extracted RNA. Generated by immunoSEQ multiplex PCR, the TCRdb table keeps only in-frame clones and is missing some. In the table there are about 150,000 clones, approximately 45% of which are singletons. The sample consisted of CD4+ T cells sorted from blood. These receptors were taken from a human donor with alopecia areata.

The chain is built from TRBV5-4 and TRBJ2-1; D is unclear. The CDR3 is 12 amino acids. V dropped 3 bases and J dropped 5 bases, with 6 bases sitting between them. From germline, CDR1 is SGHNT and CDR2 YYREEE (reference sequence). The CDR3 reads CASSSRNNEQFF. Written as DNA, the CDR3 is TGTGCCAGCAGCTCACGGAACAATGAGCAGTTCTTC.

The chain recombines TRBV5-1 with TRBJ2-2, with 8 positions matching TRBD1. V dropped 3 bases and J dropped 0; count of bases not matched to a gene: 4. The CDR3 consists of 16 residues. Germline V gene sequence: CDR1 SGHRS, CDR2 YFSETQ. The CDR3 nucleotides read TGCGCCAGCAGCTCCCAGGGGGCAGCGAACACCGGGGAGCTGTTTTTT. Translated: CASSSQGAANTGELFF.

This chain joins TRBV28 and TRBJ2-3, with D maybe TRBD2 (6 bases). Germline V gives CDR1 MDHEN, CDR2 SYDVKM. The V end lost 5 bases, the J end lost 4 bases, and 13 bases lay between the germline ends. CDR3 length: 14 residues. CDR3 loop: CASSPPGVPDTQYF. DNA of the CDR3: TGTGCCAGCAGTCCCCCGGGGGTCCCAGATACGCAGTATTTT.

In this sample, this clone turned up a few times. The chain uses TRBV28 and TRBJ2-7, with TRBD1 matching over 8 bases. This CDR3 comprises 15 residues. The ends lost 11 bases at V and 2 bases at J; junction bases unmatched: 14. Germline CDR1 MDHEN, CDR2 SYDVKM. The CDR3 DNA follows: TGTGCCCACGCCACTTCGACAGGGGCGCCCTACGAGCAGTACTTC. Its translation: CAHATSTGAPYEQYF. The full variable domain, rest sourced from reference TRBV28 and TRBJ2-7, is DVKVTQSSRYLVKRTGEKVFLECVQDMDHENMFWYRQDPGLGLRLIYFSYDVKMKEKGDIPEGYSVSREKKERFSLILESASTNQTSMYLCAHATSTGAPYEQYFGPGTRLTVT.

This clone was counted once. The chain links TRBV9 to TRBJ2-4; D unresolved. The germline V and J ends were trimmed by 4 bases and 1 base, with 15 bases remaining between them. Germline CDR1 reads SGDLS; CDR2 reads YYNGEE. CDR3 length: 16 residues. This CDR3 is CASSPLRVGAKNIQYF. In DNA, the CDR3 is TGTGCCAGCAGCCCCCTCCGGGTGGGGGCCAAAAACATTCAGTACTTC.

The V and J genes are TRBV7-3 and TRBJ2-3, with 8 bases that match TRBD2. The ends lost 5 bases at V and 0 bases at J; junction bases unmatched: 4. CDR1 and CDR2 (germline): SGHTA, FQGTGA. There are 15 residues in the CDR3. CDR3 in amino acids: CASSMTSVSTDTQYF. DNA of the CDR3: TGTGCCAGCAGCATGACTAGCGTAAGCACAGATACGCAGTATTTT.

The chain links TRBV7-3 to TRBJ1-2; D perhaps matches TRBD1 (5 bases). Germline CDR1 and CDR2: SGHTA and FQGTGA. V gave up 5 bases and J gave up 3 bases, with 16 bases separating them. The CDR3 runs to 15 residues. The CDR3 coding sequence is TGTGCCAGCAGCCCGACCTCCGGGGGAGACTATGGCTACACCTTC. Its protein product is CASSPTSGGDYGYTF.

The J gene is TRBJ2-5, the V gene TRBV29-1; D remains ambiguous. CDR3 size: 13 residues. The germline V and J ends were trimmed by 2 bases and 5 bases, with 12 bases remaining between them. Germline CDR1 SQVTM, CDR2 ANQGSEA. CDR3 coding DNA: TGCAGCGTTGAATCAAGGATGCGGGAGACCCAGTACTTC. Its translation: CSVESRMRETQYF.

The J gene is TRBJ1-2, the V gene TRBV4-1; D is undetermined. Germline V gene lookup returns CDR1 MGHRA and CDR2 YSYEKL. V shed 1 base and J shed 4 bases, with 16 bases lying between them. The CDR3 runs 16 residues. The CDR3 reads CASSQVGGQRVYGYTF. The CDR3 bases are TGCGCCAGCAGCCAAGTAGGAGGCCAGCGAGTCTATGGCTACACCTTC.

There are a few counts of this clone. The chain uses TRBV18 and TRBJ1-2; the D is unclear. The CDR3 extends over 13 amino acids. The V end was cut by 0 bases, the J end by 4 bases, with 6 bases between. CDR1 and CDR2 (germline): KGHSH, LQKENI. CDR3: CASSPPTVYGYTF. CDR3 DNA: TGTGCCAGCTCACCACCGACGGTCTATGGCTACACCTTC.

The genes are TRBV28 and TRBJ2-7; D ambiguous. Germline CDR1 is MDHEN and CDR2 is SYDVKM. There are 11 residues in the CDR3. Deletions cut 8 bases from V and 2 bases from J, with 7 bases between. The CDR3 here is CASAGPYEQYF. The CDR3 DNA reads TGTGCCAGCGCAGGCCCCTACGAGCAGTACTTC. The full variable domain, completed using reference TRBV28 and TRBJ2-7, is DVKVTQSSRYLVKRTGEKVFLECVQDMDHENMFWYRQDPGLGLRLIYFSYDVKMKEKGDIPEGYSVSREKKERFSLILESASTNQTSMYLCASAGPYEQYFGPGTRLTVT.

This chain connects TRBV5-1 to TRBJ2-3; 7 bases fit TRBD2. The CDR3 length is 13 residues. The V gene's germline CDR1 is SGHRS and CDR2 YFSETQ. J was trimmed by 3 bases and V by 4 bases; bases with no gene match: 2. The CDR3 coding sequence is TGCGCCAGCAGCGGGAGGGAAACAGATACGCAGTATTTT. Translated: CASSGRETDTQYF.

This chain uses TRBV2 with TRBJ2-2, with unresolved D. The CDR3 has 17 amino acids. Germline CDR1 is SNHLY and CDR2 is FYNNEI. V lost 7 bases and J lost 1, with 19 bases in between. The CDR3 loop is CASTDDAGRQNTGELFF. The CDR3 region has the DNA TGTGCCAGCACCGACGACGCCGGACGACAGAACACCGGGGAGCTGTTTTTT.

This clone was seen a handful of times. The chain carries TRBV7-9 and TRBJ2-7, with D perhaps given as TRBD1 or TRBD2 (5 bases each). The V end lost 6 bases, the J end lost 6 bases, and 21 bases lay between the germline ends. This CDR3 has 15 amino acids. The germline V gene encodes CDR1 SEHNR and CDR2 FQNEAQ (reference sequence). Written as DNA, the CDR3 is TGTGCCAGCAGGTCGACGGCAGGGTCGGACTCCGAGCAGTACTTC. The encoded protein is CASRSTAGSDSEQYF.